This TCR beta chain was obtained from a study of control samples from healthy donors and cancer patients. Generated by immunoSEQ multiplex PCR, the TCRdb table keeps only in-frame clones and is missing some. The table includes some 76,000 clones, around 90% detected once. The germline CDR1 and CDR2 sequences are SNHLY and FYNNEI. V dropped 4 bases and J dropped 3; count of bases not matched to a gene: 1. The length of the CDR3 is 15 residues. This sequence was found in a woman aged 45-65 years with colorectal cancer. Sequencing was done on a sample of PBMCs. The chain couples TRBV2 to TRBJ2-3; 13 bases are a match to TRBD2. The CDR3 region has the DNA TGTGCCAGCAGTGGGGGACTAGCGGGGACAGATACGCAGTATTTT. As protein: CASSGGLAGTDTQYF.